The entry below describes one TCR beta chain. Its antigen remains unidentified. No base qualities exist here, and no much larger clone lies one base off it. The library relied on the immunoSEQ multiplex PCR assay. Each sample had about 10^5 TCR templates assayed by the deep sequencing platform. Genomic DNA extracted from sorted T cells was used for TCRbeta CDR3 sequencing. The paper's data handling went like this. The R programming language was used for clonal analysis of TCRbeta CDR3 data. Alloreactive CD4+ and CD8+ clones were identified by comparing unstimulated samples to CFSE-low samples taken after the reaction. Alloreactive CD4+ clones were assigned to regulatory or non-regulatory origin by matching sequences to sorted unstimulated Treg and non-Treg repertoires. The source is immuneACCESS, and TCRdb retained only in-frame sequences with V and J called. Part of the clones is not carried over; for the studies checked, unresolved V genes explain less than half of this, and the remainder is unexplained. V, J and clone size are those of that table, while D and trimming were read from the DNA. The sample contains about 66,000 clones, approximately 96% of them found a single time. The top ten constitute 0.08% to 0.1% of the sample.

V has 3 bases trimmed and J has 4 bases trimmed; junction bases matching no gene number 7. Counted from cysteine to phenylalanine, this CDR3 has 15 amino acids. Only CDR3 DNA is held: 45 bases, read in frame from base 1. The germline V gene gives CDR1 as MNHNS and CDR2 as SASEGT. The data belong to a study of siplizumab effects on memory and regulatory T cells (dated by TCRdb to 2018 to 2020). Study-level background: The effect of the anti-CD2 antibody siplizumab on alloreactive T-cell subsets was examined in allogeneic mixed lymphocyte reactions constructed from human PBMCs. Overall study outcomes, separate from this receptor: Because sequences below about 10^-5 frequency were poorly captured, only a minor fraction of alloreactive clones could be mapped to unstimulated subsets. Compared with memory T cells, unstimulated naive T cells appeared more diverse, and naive cells seemed to make a substantial contribution to the alloresponse. The cumulative frequency of alloreactive sequences that could be traced back to unstimulated CD4+ memory T cells was significantly reduced by siplizumab. Roughly 75-95% of proliferating CD4+ or CD8+ clones could not be assigned a naive or memory phenotype. Among mappable alloreactive CD4+ clones, an average Treg-derived fraction of about 70% was observed with siplizumab, compared with roughly 27% in control reactions. Whether proliferating Tregs from siplizumab cultures actually had suppressive function was not functionally confirmed.

In three donor pairs, further sequencing was done on unstimulated CD8+ naive, CD4+ memory, CD8+ TEMRA, CD4+ naive and CD8+ effector memory subsets. Sorted unstimulated T cells and proliferating T cells recovered from mixed lymphocyte reactions underwent TCRbeta CDR3 sequencing. Fresh whole blood from more than 8 HLA-typed healthy donors was used as the source from which PBMCs were isolated. Here the chain combines TRBV6-1 and TRBJ2-3; 7 central nucleotides agree with TRBD2. This TCR was recovered from a human donor in good health. Sequencing used naive CD8+ T cells sorted from blood. Interpreted using the paper, the cell subset or site label stands for: unstimulated naive T cells. The CDR3 here reads CASSEPILASDTQYF. Here is the DNA: TGTGCCAGCAGTGAGCCCATACTAGCGTCAGATACGCAGTATTTT.